The 5 T cell receptor beta chains below all came from one sample that was sequenced in a study of identical twins. Using its own MiXCR run on the 5' RACE reads, TCRdb lists one record per CDR3 protein. Here the sample spans approximately 490,000 distinct CDR3 sequences, 20% to 25% being singletons. This sample was also put to use in a study of yellow fever vaccine responses in identical twins.

Sequenced sample: CD4+ T cells sorted from blood. Receptors were obtained from a woman aged 18-35 years in good health.

This clonotype was seen more than once but under ten times. The genes are TRBV5-1 and TRBJ2-7; D uncertain. The ends were cut back, 4 bases at V and 5 bases at J, with 16 bases in the middle. This CDR3 is built from 14 residues. Looked up from germline, CDR1 is SGHRS and CDR2 is YFSETQ. CDR3 nucleotides: TGCGCCAGCAGCCCCGGGCTAAATAGGGACGAGCAGTACTTC. Translation gives CASSPGLNRDEQYF.

This clonotype has only a few counts. The chain uses TRBV27 and TRBJ2-3; TRBD2 matches at 9 bases. The junction had 14 bases not matched to a gene; V was cut back by 4 bases and J by 6 bases. Germline lookup yields CDR1 MNHEY and CDR2 SMNVEV (reference sequence). The CDR3 consists of 17 residues. In DNA form, the CDR3 reads TGTGCCAGCAGTTCCCCGCGAGCGGGAGGCCCTTCCGATACGCAGTATTTT. Translated, it gives CASSSPRAGGPSDTQYF.

This clonotype was counted between two and nine times. The chain combines TRBV10-2 with TRBJ1-3, with D tentatively TRBD1 (5 bases). The CDR3 runs to 18 residues. Looked up from germline, CDR1 is WSHSY and CDR2 is SAAADI. The germline V and J ends were trimmed by 3 bases and 0 bases, with 18 bases remaining between them. The CDR3 DNA follows: TGCGCCAGCAGTGAAGGAGGGGCCTGGAGCGTCTCTGGAAACACCATATATTTT. Protein sequence: CASSEGGAWSVSGNTIYF.

This clonotype showed up just once. This chain uses TRBV27 with TRBJ2-6; D may be TRBD1 or TRBD2 (5 bases each). V was pared by 8 bases and J by 0 bases, with 20 bases between. There are 18 residues in the CDR3. Germline assignment: CDR1 MNHEY and CDR2 SMNVEV (reference sequence). CDR3 region: CASRKRVQGSSGANVLTF. CDR3 DNA: TGTGCCAGCCGGAAGAGGGTTCAGGGCAGCTCTGGGGCCAACGTCCTGACTTTC.

The CDR3, as DNA: TGTGCCAGCAGGGGTCAGCGGGAGTTGAACACAGATACGCAGTATTTT. It yields the protein CASRGQRELNTDTQYF. V gene TRBV3-1 combines with J gene TRBJ2-3; 8 nucleotides line up with TRBD2. V shed 6 bases and J 2 bases; nucleotides not matched to a gene: 10. The germline CDR1 and CDR2 sequences are LGHDT and YNNKEL (reference sequence). CDR3 length equals 16 residues.